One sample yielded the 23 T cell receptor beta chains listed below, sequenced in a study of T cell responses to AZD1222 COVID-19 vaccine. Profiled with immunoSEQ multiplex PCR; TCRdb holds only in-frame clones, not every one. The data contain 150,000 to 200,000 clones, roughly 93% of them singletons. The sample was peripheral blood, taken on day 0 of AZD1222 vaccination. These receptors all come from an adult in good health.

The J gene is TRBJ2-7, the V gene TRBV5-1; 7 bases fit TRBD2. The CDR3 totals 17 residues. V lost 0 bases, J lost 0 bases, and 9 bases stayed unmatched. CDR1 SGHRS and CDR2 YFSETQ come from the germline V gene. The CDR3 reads CASSLGREALSSYEQYF. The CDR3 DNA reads TGCGCCAGCAGCTTGGGTCGGGAGGCCCTGAGCTCCTACGAGCAGTACTTC.

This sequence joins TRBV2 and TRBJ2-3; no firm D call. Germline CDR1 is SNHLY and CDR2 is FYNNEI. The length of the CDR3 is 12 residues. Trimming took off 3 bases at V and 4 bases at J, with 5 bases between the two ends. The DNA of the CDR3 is TGTGCCAGCAGTGACTGGCCAGATACGCAGTATTTT. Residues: CASSDWPDTQYF.

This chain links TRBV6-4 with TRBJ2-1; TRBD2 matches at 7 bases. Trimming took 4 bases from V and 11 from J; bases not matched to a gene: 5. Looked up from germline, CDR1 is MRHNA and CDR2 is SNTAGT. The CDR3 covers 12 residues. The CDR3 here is CASSGGLGQQFF. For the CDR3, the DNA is TGTGCCAGCAGTGGTGGACTAGGCCAGCAGTTCTTC.

CDR3: CASSKSRDRGRGETQYF. As DNA, the CDR3 is TGTGCCAGCAGCAAGAGCCGGGACAGGGGGCGAGGGGAGACCCAGTACTTC. V and J are TRBV11-2 and TRBJ2-5; 12 bases are shared with TRBD1. The junction had 12 bases not matched to a gene; V was cut back by 5 bases and J by 5 bases. CDR3 length: 17 amino acids. In germline, CDR1 is SGHAT, CDR2 FQNNGV.

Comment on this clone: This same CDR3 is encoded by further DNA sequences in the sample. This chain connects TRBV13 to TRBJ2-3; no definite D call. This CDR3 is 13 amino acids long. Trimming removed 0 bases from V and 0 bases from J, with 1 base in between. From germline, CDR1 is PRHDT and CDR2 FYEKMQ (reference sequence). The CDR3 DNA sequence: TGTGCCAGCAGCTTAGGAAGCACAGATACGCAGTATTTT. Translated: CASSLGSTDTQYF.

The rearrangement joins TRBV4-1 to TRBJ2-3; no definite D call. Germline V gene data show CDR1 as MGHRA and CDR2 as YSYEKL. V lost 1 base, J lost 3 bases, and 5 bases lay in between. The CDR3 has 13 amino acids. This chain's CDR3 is CASSQASTDTQYF. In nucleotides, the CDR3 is TGCGCCAGCAGCCAAGCTTCGACAGATACGCAGTATTTT.

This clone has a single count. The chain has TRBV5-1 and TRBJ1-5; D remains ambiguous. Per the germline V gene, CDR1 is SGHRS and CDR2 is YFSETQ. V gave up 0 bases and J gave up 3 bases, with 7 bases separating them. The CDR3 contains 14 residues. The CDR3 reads CASSLGEFNQPQHF. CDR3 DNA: TGCGCCAGCAGCTTGGGGGAATTCAATCAGCCCCAGCATTTT. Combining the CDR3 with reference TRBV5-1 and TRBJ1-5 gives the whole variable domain KAGVTQTPRYLIKTRGQQVTLSCSPISGHRSVSWYQQTPGQGLQFLFEYFSETQRNKGNFPGRFSGRQFSNSRSEMNVSTLELGDSALYLCASSLGEFNQPQHFGDGTRLSIL.

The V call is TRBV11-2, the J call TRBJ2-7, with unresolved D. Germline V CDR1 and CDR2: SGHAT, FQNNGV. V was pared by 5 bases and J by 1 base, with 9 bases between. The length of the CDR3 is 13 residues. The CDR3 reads CASSHRASYEQYF. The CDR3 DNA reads TGTGCCAGCAGCCACCGAGCATCCTACGAGCAGTACTTC.

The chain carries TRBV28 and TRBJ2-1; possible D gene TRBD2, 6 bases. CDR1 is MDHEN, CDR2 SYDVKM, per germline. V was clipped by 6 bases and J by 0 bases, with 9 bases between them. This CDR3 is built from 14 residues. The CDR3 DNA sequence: TGTGCCAGCAGCCGGGGAGGCTCCTACAATGAGCAGTTCTTC. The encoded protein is CASSRGGSYNEQFF.

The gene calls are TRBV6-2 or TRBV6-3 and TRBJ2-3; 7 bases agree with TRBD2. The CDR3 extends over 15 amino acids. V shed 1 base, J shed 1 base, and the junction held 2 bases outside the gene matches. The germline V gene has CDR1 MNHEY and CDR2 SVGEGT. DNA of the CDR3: TGTGCCAGCAGTTACTTCGGACTAGGCACAGATACGCAGTATTTT. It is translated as CASSYFGLGTDTQYF.

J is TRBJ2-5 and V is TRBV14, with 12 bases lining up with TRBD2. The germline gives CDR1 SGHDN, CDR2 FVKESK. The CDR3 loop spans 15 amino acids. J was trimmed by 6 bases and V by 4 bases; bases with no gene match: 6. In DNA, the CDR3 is TGTGCCAGCAGCCTCCGGACTAGCGGGACAAAGACCCAGTACTTC. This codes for CASSLRTSGTKTQYF. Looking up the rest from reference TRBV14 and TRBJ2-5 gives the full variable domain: EAGVTQFPSHSVIEKGQTVTLRCDPISGHDNLYWYRRVMGKEIKFLLHFVKESKQDESGMPNNRFLAERTGGTYSTLKVQPAELEDSGVYFCASSLRTSGTKTQYFGPGTRLLVL.

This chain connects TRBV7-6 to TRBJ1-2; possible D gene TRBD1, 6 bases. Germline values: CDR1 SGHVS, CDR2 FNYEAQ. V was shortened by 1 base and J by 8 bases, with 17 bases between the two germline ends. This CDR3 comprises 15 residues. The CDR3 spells CASSLGGRQGHGYTF. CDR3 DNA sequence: TGTGCCAGCAGCTTAGGGGGTAGGCAGGGGCACGGCTACACCTTC.

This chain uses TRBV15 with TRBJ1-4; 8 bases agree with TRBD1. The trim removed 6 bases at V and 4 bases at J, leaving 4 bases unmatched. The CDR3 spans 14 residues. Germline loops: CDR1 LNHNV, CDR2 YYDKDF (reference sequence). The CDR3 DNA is TGTGCCACCAGTCCCGACAGGGGTAATGAAAAACTGTTTTTT. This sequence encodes CATSPDRGNEKLFF.

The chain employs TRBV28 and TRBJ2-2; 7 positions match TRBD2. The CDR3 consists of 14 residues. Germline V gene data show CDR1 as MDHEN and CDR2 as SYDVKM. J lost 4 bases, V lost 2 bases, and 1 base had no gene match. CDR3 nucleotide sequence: TGTGCCAGCAGTTTACCGGGGGGCACCGGGGAGCTGTTTTTT. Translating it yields CASSLPGGTGELFF.

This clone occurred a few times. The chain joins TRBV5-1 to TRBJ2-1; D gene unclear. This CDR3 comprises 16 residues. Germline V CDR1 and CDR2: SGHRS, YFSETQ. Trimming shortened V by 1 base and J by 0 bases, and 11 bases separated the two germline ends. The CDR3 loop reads CASSLLDPYSYNEQFF. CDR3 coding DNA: TGCGCCAGCAGCTTGTTAGACCCTTACTCCTACAATGAGCAGTTCTTC.

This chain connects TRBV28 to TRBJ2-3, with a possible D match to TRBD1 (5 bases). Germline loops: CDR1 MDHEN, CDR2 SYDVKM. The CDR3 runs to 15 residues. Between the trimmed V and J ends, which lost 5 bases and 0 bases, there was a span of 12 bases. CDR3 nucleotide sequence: TGTGCCAGCAGTCTGGACAAGGCCAGCACAGATACGCAGTATTTT. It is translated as CASSLDKASTDTQYF.

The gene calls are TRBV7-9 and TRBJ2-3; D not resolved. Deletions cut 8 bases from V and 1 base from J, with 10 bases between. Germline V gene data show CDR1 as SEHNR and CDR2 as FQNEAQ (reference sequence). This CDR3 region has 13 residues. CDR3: CASELAGTDTQYF. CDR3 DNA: TGTGCCAGCGAGCTGGCGGGCACAGATACGCAGTATTTT.

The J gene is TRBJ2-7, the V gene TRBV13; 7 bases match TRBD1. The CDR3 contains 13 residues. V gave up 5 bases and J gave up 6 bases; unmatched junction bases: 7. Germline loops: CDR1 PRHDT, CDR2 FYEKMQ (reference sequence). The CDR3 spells CASSDTGVAEQYF. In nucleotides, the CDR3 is TGTGCCAGCAGCGATACAGGGGTAGCCGAGCAGTACTTC.

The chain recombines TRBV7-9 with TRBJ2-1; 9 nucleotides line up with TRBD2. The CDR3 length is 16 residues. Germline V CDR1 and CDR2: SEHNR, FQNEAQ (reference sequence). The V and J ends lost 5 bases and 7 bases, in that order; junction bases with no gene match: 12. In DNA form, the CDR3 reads TGTGCCAGCAGCGCTTGGGGTGGGACTAGCCAGAATGAGCAGTTCTTC. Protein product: CASSAWGGTSQNEQFF.

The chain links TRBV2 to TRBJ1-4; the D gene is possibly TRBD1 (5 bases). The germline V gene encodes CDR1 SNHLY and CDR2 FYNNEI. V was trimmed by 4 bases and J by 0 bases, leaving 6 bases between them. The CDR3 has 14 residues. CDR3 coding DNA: TGTGCCAGCAGTGCCAGGGCAACTAATGAAAAACTGTTTTTT. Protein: CASSARATNEKLFF.

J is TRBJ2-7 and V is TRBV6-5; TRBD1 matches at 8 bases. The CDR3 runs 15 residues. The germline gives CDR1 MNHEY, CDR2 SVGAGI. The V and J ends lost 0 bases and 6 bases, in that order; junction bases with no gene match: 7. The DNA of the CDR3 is TGTGCCAGCAGTTACTCGAGACAGGGGTGGAGCGAGCAGTACTTC. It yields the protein CASSYSRQGWSEQYF.

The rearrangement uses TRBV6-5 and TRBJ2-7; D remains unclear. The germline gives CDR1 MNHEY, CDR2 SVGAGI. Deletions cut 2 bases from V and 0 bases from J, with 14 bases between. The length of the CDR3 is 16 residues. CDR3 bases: TGTGCCAGCAGTTACCCCCTAAGTCCCTCCTCCTACGAGCAGTACTTC. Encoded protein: CASSYPLSPSSYEQYF.

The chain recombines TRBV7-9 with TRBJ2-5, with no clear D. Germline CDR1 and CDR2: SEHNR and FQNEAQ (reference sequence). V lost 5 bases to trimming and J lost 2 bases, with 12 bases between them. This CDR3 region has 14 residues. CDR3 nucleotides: TGTGCCAGCAGCACATTCGGAACTCAAGAGACCCAGTACTTC. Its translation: CASSTFGTQETQYF.